A selection of T cell receptor beta chains follows, all from one sample in a study of T-cell reconstitution after alpha-beta-depleted transplantation in children. One entry per CDR3 protein, called by TCRdb with MiXCR from the PCR reads. The sample includes tens of thousands of distinct CDR3 sequences, around 9% seen only once; the top ten take 27%. The starting material was PBMCs, mostly from graft donor cells, obtained 60 days after TCRalphabeta/CD19-depleted stem cell transplant. The receptors come from a male patient between 2 and 10 years old who had a stem cell transplant for chronic granulomatous disease, so the T cells may come from the graft donor. CDR3s include the opening cysteine and the closing phenylalanine or tryptophan. The order of the fields is V gene, J gene, CDR3 protein.

>TRBV7-2|TRBJ2-1
CASSLLWASGNEQFF
>TRBV30|TRBJ1-1
CAWSVGRAIEAFF
>TRBV27|TRBJ2-4
CASSLVGSEKNIQYF
>TRBV18|TRBJ2-7
CASSPPSRGIYEQYF
>TRBV5-1|TRBJ2-7
CASSPGPPRTEEQYF
>TRBV5-1|TRBJ1-5
CASSPKGGYQPQHF
>TRBV6-6|TRBJ2-3
CASSYRGTGTDTQYF
>TRBV19|TRBJ2-7
CATHGLIEPYEQYF
>TRBV20-1|TRBJ2-7
CSARSGQAPYEQYF
>TRBV5-1|TRBJ2-1
CASRPGLAPRGEQFF
>TRBV5-1|TRBJ2-5
CASKLRTWASGQETQYF
>TRBV20-1|TRBJ1-2
CSARARGTVGYPF
>TRBV7-8|TRBJ2-1
CASSLGRASVRDQFF
>TRBV20-1|TRBJ2-3
CSARAEIRLAGGRTDTQYF
>TRBV11-2|TRBJ1-1
CASSGKAWDAEAFF
>TRBV5-1|TRBJ2-7
CASSLERGRGYEQYF
>TRBV20-1|TRBJ2-1
CSAGPGLIRLEEQFF
>TRBV7-2|TRBJ2-3
CASSPGQALAQYF
>TRBV20-1|TRBJ1-3
CSARGYGSGNTIYF
>TRBV20-1|TRBJ2-7
CSARDVTYEQYF
>TRBV24-1|TRBJ1-2
CATSKGQDYGYTF
>TRBV7-8|TRBJ2-1
CASSQDKTSGTYNEQFF
>TRBV5-6|TRBJ2-1
CASSPFGDEQFF
>TRBV4-2|TRBJ2-1
CASSQVLTSGIHLEQFF
>TRBV7-6|TRBJ2-2
CASSSNPGTGRTGELFF
>TRBV20-1|TRBJ2-3
CSAREDRSRTDYWYF
>TRBV28|TRBJ2-6
CASSPHLGRPQDGANVLTF
>TRBV2|TRBJ2-1
CASSGSRGPYNEQFF
>TRBV19|TRBJ2-2
CATKPDRGLITGELFF
>TRBV7-7|TRBJ2-5
CASSPRVAPGGFETQYF
>TRBV12-3/TRBV12-4|TRBJ1-6
CASGGQVGTPLHF
>TRBV9|TRBJ1-4
CASSVGSTNEKLFF
>TRBV5-1|TRBJ1-2
CASSRGQYGYTF
>TRBV29-1|TRBJ2-2
CSVEGGTATNTGELFF
>TRBV16|TRBJ1-5
CASSLRRYSNQPQHF
>TRBV5-1|TRBJ2-7
CASSSGLAVRYEQYF
>TRBV7-6|TRBJ1-1
CASSLTADMNTEAFF
>TRBV5-1|TRBJ2-5
CASSSERGGETQYF
>TRBV6-5|TRBJ1-4
CASSSGLSGDNEKLFF
>TRBV2|TRBJ2-1
CASSEHKSSYNEQFF
>TRBV30|TRBJ2-3
CAWSEGTGWPPDTQYF
>TRBV19|TRBJ1-5
CASSAGSNPQPQHF
>TRBV7-9|TRBJ2-4
CASSLATLAKNIQYF